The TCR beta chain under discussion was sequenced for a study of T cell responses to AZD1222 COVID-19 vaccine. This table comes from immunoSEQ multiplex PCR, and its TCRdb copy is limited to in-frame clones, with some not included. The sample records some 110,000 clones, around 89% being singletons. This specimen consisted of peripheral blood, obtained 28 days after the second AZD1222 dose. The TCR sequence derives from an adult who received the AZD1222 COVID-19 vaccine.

CDR3 DNA: TGTGCCAGCAGTCACAGTAGCAATCAGCCCCAGCATTTT. Translated: CASSHSSNQPQHF. The V and J genes are TRBV12-3 or TRBV12-4 and TRBJ1-5; D call uncertain. Trimming removed 5 bases at V and 0 bases at J, with 5 bases between. This CDR3 comprises 13 residues.